These 5 T cell receptor beta chains were all obtained from the same sample, sequenced in a study of T-cell memory formation after mild COVID-19. TCRdb used MiXCR to reprocess the 5' RACE reads, holding one entry per CDR3 protein. The data show roughly 610,000 distinct CDR3 sequences, 17% seen once. Sequenced: PBMCs or a T cell subset sorted from them (not recorded which). All receptors derive from an adult woman who had mild COVID-19 (a few samples of this study predate the infection). Cell type and time point are not known.

This clonotype appeared a few times. V gene TRBV6-1 combines with J gene TRBJ2-1, with a tentative D call TRBD2 (6 bases). Germline lookup yields CDR1 MNHNS and CDR2 SASEGT. Trimming cost V 4 bases and J 4 bases, with 11 bases left between them. The CDR3 length is 14 residues. The CDR3 is CASSGAGWYNEQFF. The CDR3 nucleotides are TGTGCCAGCAGTGGAGCGGGTTGGTACAATGAGCAGTTCTTC.

This chain links TRBV5-6 with TRBJ1-1; D is ambiguous. Looked up from germline, CDR1 is SGHDT and CDR2 is YYEEEE. The CDR3 loop spans 17 amino acids. V lost 3 bases and J 1 base, leaving 19 bases between the germline ends. CDR3 nucleotide sequence: TGTGCCAGCAGCTCTCCCCCTGGCAGTCTTTCGAACACTGAAGCTTTCTTT. Its protein is CASSSPPGSLSNTEAFF.

The V and J genes are TRBV11-2 and TRBJ1-4, with 8 bases fitting TRBD1. Germline CDR1 reads SGHAT; CDR2 reads FQNNGV. The CDR3 is made up of 14 amino acids. Trimming cost V 6 bases and J 7 bases; bases outside gene matches: 7. The CDR3 sequence is CASRRRQGSEKLFF. The DNA of the CDR3 is TGTGCCAGCAGGAGGAGACAGGGGTCTGAAAAACTGTTTTTT.

The chain employs TRBV6-1 and TRBJ1-2; 12 nucleotides line up with TRBD1. CDR1 is MNHNS, CDR2 SASEGT, per germline. There are 15 residues in the CDR3. V lost 7 bases and J lost 6; bases outside the gene matches: 9. The CDR3 coding sequence is TGTGCCAGCACCTCAAGAGGGGACAGGGGGCATGGCTACACCTTC. Translation: CASTSRGDRGHGYTF.

This clonotype was counted only a few times. The chain has TRBV7-9 and TRBJ2-1, with D maybe TRBD2 (5 bases). This CDR3 region has 14 residues. V was trimmed by 0 bases and J by 5 bases, leaving 8 bases between them. CDR1 is SEHNR, CDR2 FQNEAQ, per germline (reference sequence). DNA of the CDR3: TGTGCCAGCAGCTTAGCGGGAGTGGACAATGAGCAGTTCTTC. Translation gives CASSLAGVDNEQFF.